This T cell receptor beta chain was observed in a study of cytomegalovirus exposure and HLA in healthy donors. Study-level findings and limits: In a later analysis, an Asian-associated ancestry cluster reportedly showed fewer N-insertions than the approximately 700-donor mean. A link between a missense DCLRE1C variant and TCR beta V- and J-gene trimming emerged from a later analysis.

The germline V gene has CDR1 SGHTA and CDR2 FQGNSA. The V end was cut by 5 bases, the J end by 10 bases, with 14 bases between. This CDR3 has 12 residues. Of note for this clone: Its antigen is as yet unknown.

The PCR contained 60 Vbeta and 13 Jbeta primers. Some clones are missing from TCRdb's copy, which holds only in-frame ones; the method was immunoSEQ multiplex PCR. The repertoire holds fewer than 55,000 clones, with around three quarters as singletons. The chain employs TRBV7-2 and TRBJ1-2; weak D call: TRBD1 (6 bases). The TCR was taken from a woman in her forties or fifties in good health and CMV-seropositive. Input material: PBMCs. CDR3 in DNA: TGTGCCAGCAGCCATCTTCGACAGGACTACACCTTC. Amino acids: CASSHLRQDYTF.